This record concerns one T cell receptor (beta chain) sequence. No cognate antigen has been identified for it. The input lacks base qualities; no much larger clone sits a single base away. To prepare the library, the immunoSEQ multiplex PCR assay was applied. TCRdb mirrors the immuneACCESS table, restricted to in-frame sequences. Some clones are absent from its copies; in checked studies, under half trace to an unresolved V gene, and the reason for the others is unknown. This sample lists 100,000 or so clones; approximately 90% were detected once. The top ten clonotypes cover around 1.2% of the sample. This sample stems from a study of T cell changes during pregnancy in multiple sclerosis (dated by TCRdb to 2018 to 2020). Regarding the complete study: The study looked at changes in the T cell repertoire across pregnancy in women with multiple sclerosis.

Measured from the cysteine to the phenylalanine, the CDR3 is 15 residues long. Only the CDR3 part of the read is kept: 45 bases, read in frame from the first base. Between the V and J ends, shortened by 1 base and 9 bases respectively, the junction contains 13 bases. The CDR1 and CDR2 encoded by the germline V gene are SGHDN and FVKESK. Sequenced here: peripheral blood, sampled in the second trimester of pregnancy. This clonotype was sampled from a female donor with multiple sclerosis, enrolled in a pregnancy study. The chain uses TRBV14 and TRBJ1-6; no confident D gene assignment can be made. The encoded CDR3 is CASSQATAVGSPLHF. DNA sequence: TGTGCCAGCAGCCAAGCTACAGCCGTGGGTTCACCCCTCCACTTT.